This TCR beta chain stems from a study of blood T cell repertoires in COVID-19. TCRdb's copy holds only in-frame clones and misses some; the assay was immunoSEQ multiplex PCR. The top ten clones hold 2.5% to 4% of a sample with about 160,000 clones, 75% to 90% of them seen once. The sequence came from a human donor with acute or convalescent COVID-19. The donor label of this sample is uncertain. The sequenced sample consisted of peripheral blood.

In DNA, the CDR3 is TGTGCCAGTAGTGCAATTAGGGGTCTTGGGGCCAACGTCCTGACTTTC. Amino acid sequence: CASSAIRGLGANVLTF. The V gene is TRBV19, the J gene TRBJ2-6; possible D gene TRBD1, 5 bases. The germline V gene encodes CDR1 LNHDA and CDR2 SQIVND (reference sequence). This CDR3 is 16 amino acids long. V lost 5 bases and J lost 3, with 14 bases in between.